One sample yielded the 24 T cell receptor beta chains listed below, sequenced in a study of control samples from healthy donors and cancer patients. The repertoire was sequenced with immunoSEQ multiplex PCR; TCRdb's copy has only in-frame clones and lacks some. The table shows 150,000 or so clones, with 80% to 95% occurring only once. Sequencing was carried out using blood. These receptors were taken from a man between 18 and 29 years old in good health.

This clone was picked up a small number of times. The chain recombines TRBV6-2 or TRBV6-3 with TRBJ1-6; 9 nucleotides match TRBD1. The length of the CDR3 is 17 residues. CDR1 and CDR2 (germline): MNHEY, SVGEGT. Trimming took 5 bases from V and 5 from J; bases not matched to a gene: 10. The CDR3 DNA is TGTGCCAGCAGTCGCAACCTTGGACAGGGGAATAATTCACCCCTCCACTTT. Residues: CASSRNLGQGNNSPLHF.

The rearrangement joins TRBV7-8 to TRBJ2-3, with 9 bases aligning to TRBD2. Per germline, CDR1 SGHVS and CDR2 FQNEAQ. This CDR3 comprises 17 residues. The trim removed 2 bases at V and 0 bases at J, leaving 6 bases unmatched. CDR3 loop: CASSLTAGGSSTDTQYF. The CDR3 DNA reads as TGTGCCAGCAGCTTAACAGCGGGAGGTTCCAGCACAGATACGCAGTATTTT.

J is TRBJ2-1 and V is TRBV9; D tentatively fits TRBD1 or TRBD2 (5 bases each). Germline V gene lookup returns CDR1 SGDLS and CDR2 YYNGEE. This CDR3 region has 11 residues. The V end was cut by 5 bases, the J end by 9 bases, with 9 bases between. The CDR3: CASSRDGEQFF. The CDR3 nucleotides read TGTGCCAGCAGTCGGGACGGTGAGCAGTTCTTC.

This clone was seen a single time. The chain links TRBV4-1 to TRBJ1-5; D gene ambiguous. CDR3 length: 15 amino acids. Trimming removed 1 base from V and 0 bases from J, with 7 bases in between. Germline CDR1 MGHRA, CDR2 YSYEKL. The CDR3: CASSQVQTSNQPQHF. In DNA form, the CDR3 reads TGCGCCAGCAGCCAAGTACAGACTAGCAATCAGCCCCAGCATTTT.

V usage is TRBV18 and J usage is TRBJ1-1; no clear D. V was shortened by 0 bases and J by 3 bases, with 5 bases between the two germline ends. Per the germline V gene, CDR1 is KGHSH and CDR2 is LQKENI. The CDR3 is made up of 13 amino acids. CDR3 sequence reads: CASSPPPHTEAFF. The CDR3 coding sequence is TGTGCCAGCTCACCACCGCCCCACACTGAAGCTTTCTTT.

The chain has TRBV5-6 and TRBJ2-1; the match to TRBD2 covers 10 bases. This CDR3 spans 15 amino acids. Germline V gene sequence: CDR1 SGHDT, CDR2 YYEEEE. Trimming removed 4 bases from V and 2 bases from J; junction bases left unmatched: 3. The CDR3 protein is CASSPGTSAYNEQFF. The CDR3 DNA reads TGTGCCAGCAGCCCGGGGACTAGCGCCTACAATGAGCAGTTCTTC.

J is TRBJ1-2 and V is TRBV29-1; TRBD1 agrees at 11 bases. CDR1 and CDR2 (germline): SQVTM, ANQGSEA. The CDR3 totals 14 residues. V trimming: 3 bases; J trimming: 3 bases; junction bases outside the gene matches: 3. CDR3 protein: CSVDLDRGHYGYTF. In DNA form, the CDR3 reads TGCAGCGTTGATTTGGACAGGGGGCACTATGGCTACACCTTC.

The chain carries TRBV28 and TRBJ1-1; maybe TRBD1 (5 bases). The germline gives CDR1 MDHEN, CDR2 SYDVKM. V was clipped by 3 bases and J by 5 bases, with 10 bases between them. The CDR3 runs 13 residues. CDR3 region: CASSFSGGTEAFF. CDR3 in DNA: TGTGCCAGCAGTTTTAGTGGGGGGACTGAAGCTTTCTTT.

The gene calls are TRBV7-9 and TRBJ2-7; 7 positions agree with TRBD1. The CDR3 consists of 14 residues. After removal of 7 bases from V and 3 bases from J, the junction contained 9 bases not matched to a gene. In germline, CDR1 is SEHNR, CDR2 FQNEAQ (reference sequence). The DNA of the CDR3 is TGTGCCAGCAACCCTCGGGACAGCCTCTACGAGCAGTACTTC. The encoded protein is CASNPRDSLYEQYF.

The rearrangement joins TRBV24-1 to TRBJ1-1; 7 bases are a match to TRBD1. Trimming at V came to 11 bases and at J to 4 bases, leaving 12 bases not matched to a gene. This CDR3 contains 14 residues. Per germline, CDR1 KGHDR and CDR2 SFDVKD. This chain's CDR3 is CAIRQTGAPTEAFF. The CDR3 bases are TGTGCCATACGCCAAACAGGGGCCCCCACTGAAGCTTTCTTT.

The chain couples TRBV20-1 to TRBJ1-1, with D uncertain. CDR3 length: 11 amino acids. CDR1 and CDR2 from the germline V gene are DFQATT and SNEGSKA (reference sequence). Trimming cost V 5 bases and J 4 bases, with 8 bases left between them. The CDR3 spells CSAPYTTEAFF. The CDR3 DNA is TGCAGTGCTCCCTACACCACTGAAGCTTTCTTT.

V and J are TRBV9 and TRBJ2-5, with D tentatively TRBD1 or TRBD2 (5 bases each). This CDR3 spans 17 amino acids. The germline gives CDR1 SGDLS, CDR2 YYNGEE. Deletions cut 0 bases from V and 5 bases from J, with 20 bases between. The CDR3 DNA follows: TGTGCCAGCAGCGTAGAGGGGCGGGCCAGGGCGTCGGAGACCCAGTACTTC. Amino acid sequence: CASSVEGRARASETQYF. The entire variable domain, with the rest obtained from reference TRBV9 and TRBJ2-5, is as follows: DSGVTQTPKHLITATGQRVTLRCSPRSGDLSVYWYQQSLDQGLQFLIQYYNGEERAKGNILERFSAQQFPDLHSELNLSSLELGDSALYFCASSVEGRARASETQYFGPGTRLLVL.

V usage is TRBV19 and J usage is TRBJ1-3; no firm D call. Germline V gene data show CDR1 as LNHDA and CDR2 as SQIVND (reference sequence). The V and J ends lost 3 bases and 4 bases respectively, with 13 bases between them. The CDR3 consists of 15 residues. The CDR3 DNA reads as TGTGCCAGTAGTATGGCCAGCTCGGGAGGAAACACCATATATTTT. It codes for CASSMASSGGNTIYF.

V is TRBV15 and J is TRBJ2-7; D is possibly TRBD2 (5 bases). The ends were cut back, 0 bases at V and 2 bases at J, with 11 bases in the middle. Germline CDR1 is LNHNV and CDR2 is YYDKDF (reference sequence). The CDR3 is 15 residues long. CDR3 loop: CATSRDLGSPYEQYF. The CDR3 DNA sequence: TGTGCCACCAGCAGAGATCTGGGGAGTCCCTACGAGCAGTACTTC.

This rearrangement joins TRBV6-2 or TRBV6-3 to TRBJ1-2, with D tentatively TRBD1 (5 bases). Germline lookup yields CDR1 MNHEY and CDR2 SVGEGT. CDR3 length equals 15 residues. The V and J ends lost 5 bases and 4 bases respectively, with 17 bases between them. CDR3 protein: CASSDGGLRIYGYTF. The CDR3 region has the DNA TGTGCCAGCAGTGATGGGGGACTCCGGATCTATGGCTACACCTTC.

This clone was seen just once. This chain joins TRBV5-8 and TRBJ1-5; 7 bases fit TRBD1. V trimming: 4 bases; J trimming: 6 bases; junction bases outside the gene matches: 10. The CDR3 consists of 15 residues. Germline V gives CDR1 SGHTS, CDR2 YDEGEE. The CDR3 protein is CASSVGTARGQPQHF. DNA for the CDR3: TGTGCCAGCAGCGTAGGGACAGCGCGGGGTCAGCCCCAGCATTTT.

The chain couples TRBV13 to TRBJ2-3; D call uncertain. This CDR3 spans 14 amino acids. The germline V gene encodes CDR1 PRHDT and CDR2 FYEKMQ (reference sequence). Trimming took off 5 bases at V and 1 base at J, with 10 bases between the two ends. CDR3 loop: CASSARSGTDTQYF. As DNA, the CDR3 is TGTGCCAGCAGCGCGAGGAGTGGCACAGATACGCAGTATTTT.

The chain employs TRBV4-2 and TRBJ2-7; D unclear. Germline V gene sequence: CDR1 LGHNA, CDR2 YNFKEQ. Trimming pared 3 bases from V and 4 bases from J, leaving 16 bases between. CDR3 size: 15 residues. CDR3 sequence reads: CASSQGLGSLYEQYF. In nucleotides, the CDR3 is TGTGCCAGCAGCCAGGGCCTGGGGTCGCTATACGAGCAGTACTTC.

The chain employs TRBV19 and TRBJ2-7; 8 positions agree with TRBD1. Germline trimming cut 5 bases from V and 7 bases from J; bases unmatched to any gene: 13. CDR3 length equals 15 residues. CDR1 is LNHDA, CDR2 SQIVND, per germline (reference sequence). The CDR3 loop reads CASSAHPGQGEEQYF. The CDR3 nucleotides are TGTGCCAGTAGTGCCCACCCCGGACAGGGTGAGGAGCAGTACTTC.

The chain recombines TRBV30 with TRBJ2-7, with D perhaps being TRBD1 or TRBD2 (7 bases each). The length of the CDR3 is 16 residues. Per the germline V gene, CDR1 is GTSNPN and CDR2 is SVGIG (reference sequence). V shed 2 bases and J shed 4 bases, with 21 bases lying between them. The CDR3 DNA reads TGTGCCTGGAGTCTCCTACGACAGGGAGGGTTTTACGAGCAGTACTTC. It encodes CAWSLLRQGGFYEQYF.

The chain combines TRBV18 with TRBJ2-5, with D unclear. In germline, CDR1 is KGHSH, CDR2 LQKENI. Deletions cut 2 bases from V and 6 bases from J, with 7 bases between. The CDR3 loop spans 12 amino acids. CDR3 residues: CASSPLSQTQYF. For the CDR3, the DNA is TGTGCCAGCTCACCATTATCCCAGACCCAGTACTTC.

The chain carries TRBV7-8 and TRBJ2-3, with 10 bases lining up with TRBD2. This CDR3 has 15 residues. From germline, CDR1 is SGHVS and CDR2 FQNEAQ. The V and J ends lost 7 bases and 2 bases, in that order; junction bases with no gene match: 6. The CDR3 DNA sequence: TGTGCCAGCAAGATTAGCGGGGGGATCACAGATACGCAGTATTTT. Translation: CASKISGGITDTQYF.

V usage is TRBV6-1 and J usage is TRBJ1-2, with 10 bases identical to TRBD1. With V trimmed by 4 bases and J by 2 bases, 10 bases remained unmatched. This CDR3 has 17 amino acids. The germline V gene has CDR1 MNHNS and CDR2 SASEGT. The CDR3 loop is CASSAGTGASLNYGYTF. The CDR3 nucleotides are TGTGCCAGCAGTGCCGGGACAGGGGCCAGCCTAAACTATGGCTACACCTTC.

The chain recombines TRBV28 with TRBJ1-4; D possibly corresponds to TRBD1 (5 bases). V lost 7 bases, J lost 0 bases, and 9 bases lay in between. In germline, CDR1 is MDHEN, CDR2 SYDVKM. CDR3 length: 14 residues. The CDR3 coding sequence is TGTGCCAGCACCCCAGGGCCAACTAATGAAAAACTGTTTTTT. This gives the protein CASTPGPTNEKLFF.